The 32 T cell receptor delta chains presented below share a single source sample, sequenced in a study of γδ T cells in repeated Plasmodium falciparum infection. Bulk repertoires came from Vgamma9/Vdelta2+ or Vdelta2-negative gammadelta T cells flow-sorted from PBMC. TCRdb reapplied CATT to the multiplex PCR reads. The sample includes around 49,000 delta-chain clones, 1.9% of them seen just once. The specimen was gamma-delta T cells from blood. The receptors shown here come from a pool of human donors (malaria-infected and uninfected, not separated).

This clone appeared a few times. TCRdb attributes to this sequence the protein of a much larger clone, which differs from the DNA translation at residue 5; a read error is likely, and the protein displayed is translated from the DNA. The CDR3 protein is CALGVPLSFWGIKVVSKLIF. The DNA of the CDR3 is TGTGCTCTTGGGGTACCACTGAGTTTTTGGGGGATAAAAGTTGTTTCGAAACTCATCTTT. J is TRDJ1 and V is TRDV1, with 9 bases that match TRDD3. The J gene is not listed in TCRdb, so it was assigned here from a DNA match to germline. This CDR3 region has 20 residues. J was trimmed by 8 bases and V by 4 bases; bases with no gene match: 26. Germline loops: CDR1 TSWWSYY, CDR2 QGS.

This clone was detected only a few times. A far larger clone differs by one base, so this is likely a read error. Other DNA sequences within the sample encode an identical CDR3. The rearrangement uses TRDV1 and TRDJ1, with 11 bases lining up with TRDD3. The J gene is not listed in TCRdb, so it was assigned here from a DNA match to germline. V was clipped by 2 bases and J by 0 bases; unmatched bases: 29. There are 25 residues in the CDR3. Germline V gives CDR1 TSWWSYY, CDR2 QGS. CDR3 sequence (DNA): TGTGCTCTTGGGGAAGGTTCGTACTTCCTATCGACATATTGGGGGATACGCTGGTACACCGATAAACTCATCTTT. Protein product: CALGEGSYFLSTYWGIRWYTDKLIF.

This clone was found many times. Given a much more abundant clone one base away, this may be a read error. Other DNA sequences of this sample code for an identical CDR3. The CDR3 DNA reads as TGTGCTCTTGGGGATCCCCCCATTTGGATCCCTATCCAATTGTACTGGGGGATCGAACACACCGATAAACTCATCTTT. This encodes CALGDPPIWIPIQLYWGIEHTDKLIF. The chain uses TRDV1 and TRDJ1, with 10 bases fitting TRDD3. From germline, CDR1 is TSWWSYY and CDR2 QGS. Trimming took 3 bases from V and 0 from J; bases not matched to a gene: 34. The CDR3 is 26 residues long.

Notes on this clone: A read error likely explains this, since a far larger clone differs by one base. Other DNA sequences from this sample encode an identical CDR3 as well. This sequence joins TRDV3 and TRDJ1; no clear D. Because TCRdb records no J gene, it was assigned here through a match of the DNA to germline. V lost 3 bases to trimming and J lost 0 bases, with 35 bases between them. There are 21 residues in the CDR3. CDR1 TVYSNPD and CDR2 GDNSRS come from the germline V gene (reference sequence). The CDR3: CAFTTVPYGSPYHANTDKLIF. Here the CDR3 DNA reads TGTGCCTTCACTACCGTACCTTACGGCAGCCCGTATCATGCTAACACCGATAAACTCATCTTT. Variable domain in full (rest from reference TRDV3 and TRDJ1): CDKVTQSSPDQTVASGSEVVLLCTYDTVYSNPDLFWYRIRPDYSFQFVFYGDNSRSEGADFTQGRFSVKHILTQKAFHLVISPVRTEDSATYYCAFTTVPYGSPYHANTDKLIFGKGTRVTVEP.

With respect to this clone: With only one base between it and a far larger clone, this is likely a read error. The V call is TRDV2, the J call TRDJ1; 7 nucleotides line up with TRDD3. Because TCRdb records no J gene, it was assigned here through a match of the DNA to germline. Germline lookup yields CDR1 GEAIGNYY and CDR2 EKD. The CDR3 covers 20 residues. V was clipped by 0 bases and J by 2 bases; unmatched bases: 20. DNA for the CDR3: TGTGCCTGTGACACCGTCCGCGAGCTGGGGGCCCCTTCATCGACCGATAAACTCATCTTT. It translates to CACDTVRELGAPSSTDKLIF.

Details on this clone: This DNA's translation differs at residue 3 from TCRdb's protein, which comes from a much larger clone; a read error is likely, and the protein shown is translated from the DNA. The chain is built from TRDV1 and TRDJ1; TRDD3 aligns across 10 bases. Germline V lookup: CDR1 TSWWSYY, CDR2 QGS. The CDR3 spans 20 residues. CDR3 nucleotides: TGTGCTATTGGGGATCTTACTGGGGGATTAAATAGGCAGAACGAAGGTAAACTCATCTTT. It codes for CAIGDLTGGLNRQNEGKLIF.

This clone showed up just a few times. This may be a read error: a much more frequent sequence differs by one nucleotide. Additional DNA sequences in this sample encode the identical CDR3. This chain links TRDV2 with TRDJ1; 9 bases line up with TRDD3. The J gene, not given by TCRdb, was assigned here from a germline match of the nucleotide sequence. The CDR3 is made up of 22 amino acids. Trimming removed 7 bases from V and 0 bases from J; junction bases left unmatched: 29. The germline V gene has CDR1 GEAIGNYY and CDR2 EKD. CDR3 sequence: CACDPIPSNWGTTQPYTDKLIF. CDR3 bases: TGTGCCTGCGACCCAATCCCCTCGAACTGGGGGACTACTCAACCTTACACCGATAAACTCATCTTT.

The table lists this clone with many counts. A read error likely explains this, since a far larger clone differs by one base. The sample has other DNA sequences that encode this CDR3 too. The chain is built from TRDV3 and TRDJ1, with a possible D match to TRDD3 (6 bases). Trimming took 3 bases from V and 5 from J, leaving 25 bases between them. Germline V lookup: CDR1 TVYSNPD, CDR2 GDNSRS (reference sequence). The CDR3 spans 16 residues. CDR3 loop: CAFKYWVFFSTDKLIF. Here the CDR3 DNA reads TGTGCCTTCAAATACTGGGTCTTTTTTTCGACTGATAAACTCATCTTT.

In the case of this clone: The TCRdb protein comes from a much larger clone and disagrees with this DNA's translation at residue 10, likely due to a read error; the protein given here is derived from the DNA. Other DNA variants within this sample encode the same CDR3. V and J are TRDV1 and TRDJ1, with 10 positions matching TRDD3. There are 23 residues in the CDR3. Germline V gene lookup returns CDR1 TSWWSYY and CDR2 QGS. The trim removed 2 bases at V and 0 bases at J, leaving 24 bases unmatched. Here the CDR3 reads CALGEGSFPPFVLGDGYTDKLIF. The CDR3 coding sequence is TGTGCTCTTGGGGAAGGTTCCTTCCCTCCGTTCGTACTGGGGGATGGATACACCGATAAACTCATCTTT.

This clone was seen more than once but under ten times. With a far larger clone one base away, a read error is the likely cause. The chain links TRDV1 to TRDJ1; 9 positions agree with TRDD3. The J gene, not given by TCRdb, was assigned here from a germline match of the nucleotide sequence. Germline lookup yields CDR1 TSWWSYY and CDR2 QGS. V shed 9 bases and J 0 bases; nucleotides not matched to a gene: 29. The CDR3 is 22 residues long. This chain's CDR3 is CALGTPRGYSPHWGTYTDKLIF. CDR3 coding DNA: TGTGCTCTCGGGACACCACGTGGCTACTCCCCCCACTGGGGGACGTACACCGATAAACTCATCTTT.

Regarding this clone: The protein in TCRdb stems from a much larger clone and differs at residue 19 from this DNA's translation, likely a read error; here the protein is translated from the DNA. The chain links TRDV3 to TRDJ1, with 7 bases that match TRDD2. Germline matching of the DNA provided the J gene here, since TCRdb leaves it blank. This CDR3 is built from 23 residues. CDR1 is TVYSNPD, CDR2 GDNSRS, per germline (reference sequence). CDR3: CAFPIPTISAKHRYRMYTAKLIF. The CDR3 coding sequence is TGTGCCTTTCCCATTCCTACGATCTCGGCGAAGCATAGATACCGCATGTACACCGCTAAACTCATCTTT.

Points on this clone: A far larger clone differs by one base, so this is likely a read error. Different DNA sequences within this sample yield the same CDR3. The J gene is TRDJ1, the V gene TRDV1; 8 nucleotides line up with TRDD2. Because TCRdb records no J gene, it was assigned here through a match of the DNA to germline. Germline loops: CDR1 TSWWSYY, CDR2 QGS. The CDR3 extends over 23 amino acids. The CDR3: CALGELRTFLLLGPLIGTDKLIF. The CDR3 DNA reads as TGTGCTCTCGGGGAACTTCGGACCTTCCTATTGTTGGGGCCCTTAATAGGCACCGATAAACTCATCTTT.

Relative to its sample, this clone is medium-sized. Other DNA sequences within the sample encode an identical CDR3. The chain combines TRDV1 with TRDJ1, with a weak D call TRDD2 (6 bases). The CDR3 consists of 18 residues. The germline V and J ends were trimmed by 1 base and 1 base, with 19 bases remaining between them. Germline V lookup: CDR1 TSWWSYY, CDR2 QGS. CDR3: CALGEHVSYPWPTDKLIF. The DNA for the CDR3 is TGTGCTCTTGGGGAACACGTATCCTACCCTTGGCCCACCGATAAACTCATCTTT.

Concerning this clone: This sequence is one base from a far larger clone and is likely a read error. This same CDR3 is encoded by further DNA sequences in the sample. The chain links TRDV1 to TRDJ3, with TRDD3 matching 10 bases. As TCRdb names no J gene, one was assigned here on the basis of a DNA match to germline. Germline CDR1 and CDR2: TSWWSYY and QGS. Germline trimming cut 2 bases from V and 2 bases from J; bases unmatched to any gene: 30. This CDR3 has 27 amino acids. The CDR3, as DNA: TGTGCTCTTGGGGAAACTGGGCCCAAACTCACATCCCATCGGGGGATACGCGGACCCTGGGACACCCGACAGATGTTTTTC. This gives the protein CALGETGPKLTSHRGIRGPWDTRQMFF.

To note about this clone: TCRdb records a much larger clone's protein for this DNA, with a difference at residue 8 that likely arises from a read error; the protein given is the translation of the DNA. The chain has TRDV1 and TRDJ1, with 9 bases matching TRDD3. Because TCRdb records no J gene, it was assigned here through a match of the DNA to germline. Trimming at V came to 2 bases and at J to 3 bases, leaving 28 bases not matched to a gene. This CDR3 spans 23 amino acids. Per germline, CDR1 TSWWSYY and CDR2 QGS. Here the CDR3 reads CALGEAPSPRVMGDIPYADKLIF. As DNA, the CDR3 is TGTGCTCTTGGGGAAGCTCCCTCCCCACGTGTGATGGGGGATATCCCCTATGCCGATAAACTCATCTTT.

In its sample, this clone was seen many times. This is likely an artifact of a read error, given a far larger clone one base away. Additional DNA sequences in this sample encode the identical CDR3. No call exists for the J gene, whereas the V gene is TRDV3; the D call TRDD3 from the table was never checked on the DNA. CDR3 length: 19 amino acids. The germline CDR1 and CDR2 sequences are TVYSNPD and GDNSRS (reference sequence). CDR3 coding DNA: TGTGCCTTCCCAAAATCGACGTACATTCGGCCCCGGAGATACGATAAGCTCATCTTT. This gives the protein CAFPKSTYIRPRRYDKLIF.

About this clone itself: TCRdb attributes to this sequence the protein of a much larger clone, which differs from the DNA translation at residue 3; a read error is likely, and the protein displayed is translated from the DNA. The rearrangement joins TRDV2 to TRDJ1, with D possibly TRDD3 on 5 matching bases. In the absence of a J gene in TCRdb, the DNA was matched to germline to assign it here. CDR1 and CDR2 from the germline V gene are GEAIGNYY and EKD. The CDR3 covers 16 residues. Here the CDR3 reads CARDTVLVGDTDKLIF. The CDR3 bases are TGTGCCCGTGACACCGTACTGGTAGGTGACACCGATAAACTCATCTTT.

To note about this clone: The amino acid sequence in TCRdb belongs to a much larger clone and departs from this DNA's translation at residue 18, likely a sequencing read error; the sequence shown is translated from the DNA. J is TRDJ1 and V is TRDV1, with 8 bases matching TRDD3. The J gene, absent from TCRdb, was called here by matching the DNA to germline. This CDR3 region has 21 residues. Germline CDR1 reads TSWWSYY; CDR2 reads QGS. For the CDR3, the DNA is TGTGCTCTTGGGGAACTTGAACTCCTACAGGGGATACTGCCGTACACCGATGAACTCATCTTT. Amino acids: CALGELELLQGILPYTDELIF.

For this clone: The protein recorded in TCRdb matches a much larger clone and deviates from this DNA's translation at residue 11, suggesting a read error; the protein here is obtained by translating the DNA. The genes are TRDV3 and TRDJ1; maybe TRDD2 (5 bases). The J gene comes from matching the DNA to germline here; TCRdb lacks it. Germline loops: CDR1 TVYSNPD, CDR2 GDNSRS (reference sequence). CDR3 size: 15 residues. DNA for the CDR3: TGTGCCTTTGACCCACCCCTACTATATACCGAGAAACTCATCTTT. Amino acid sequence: CAFDPPLLYTEKLIF.

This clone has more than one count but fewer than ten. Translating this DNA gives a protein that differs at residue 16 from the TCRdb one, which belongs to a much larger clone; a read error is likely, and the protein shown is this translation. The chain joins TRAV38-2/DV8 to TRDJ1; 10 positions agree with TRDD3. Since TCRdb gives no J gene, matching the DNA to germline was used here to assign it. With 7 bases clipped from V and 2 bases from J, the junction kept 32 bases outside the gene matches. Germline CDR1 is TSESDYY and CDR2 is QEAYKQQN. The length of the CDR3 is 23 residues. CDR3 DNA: TGTGCTTATCTGCCCCGAATCGGTGGACCCTTGTACTGGGGGATCCCCAGGACCGATAAACTCATCTTT. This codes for CAYLPRIGGPLYWGIPRTDKLIF.

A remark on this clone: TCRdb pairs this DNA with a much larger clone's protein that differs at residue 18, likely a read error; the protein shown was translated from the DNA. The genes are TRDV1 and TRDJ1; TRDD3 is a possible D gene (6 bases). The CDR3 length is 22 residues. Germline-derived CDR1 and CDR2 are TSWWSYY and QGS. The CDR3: CALGEALDLYWAPPRGTAKLIF. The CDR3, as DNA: TGTGCTCTTGGGGAAGCCCTGGATTTGTACTGGGCCCCACCACGGGGTACCGCTAAACTCATCTTT.

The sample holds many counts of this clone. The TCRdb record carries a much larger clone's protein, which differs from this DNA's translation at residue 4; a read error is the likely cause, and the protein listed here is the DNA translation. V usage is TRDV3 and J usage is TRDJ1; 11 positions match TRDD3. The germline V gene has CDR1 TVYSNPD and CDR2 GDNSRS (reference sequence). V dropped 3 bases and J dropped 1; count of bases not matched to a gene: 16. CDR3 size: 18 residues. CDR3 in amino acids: CAFPTEGTGGYCTDKLIF. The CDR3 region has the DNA TGTGCCTTCCCTACAGAGGGAACTGGGGGATATTGCACCGATAAACTCATCTTT.

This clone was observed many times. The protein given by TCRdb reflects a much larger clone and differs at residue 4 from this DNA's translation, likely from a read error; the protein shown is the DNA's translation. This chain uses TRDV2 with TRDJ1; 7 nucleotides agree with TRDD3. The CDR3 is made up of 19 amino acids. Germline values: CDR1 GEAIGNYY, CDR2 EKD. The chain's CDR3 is CACNTNLLGIYPIPDKLIF. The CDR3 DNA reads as TGTGCCTGTAACACCAACTTACTGGGGATTTACCCTATACCCGATAAACTCATCTTT.

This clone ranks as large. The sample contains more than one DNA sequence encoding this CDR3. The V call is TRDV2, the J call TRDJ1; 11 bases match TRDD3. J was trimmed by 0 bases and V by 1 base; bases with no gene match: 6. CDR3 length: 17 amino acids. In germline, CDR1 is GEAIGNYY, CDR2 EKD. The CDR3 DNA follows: TGTGCCTGTGACACTCTGGGGGATACTTCGTACACCGATAAACTCATCTTT. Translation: CACDTLGDTSYTDKLIF.

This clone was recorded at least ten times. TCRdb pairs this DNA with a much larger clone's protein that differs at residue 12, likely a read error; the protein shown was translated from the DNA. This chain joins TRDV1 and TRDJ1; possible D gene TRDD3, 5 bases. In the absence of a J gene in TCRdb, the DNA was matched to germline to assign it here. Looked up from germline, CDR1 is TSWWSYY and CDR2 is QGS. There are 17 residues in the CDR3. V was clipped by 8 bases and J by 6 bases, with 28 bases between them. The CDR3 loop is CALCLIHDWRRNHKLIF. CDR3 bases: TGTGCTCTTTGTCTGATCCATGACTGGCGTCGGAACCATAAACTCATCTTT.

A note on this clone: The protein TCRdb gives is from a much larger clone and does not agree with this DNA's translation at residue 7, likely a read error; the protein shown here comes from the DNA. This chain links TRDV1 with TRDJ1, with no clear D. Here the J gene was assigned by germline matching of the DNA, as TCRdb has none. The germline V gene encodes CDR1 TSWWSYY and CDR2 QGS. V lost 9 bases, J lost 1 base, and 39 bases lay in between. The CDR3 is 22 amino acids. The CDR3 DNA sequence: TGTGCTCTGCTTCAGCGGCTCTTTTATTTCCCCCCCCATCCCTCATCCACCGATAAACTCATCTTT. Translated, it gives CALLQRLFYFPPHPSSTDKLIF.

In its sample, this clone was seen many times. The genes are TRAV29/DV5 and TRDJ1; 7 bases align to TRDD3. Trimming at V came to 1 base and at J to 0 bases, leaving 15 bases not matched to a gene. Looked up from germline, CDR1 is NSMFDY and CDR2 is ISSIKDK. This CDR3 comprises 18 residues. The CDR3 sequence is CAASIRFHFTGDTDKLIF. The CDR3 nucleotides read TGTGCAGCAAGCATTCGATTCCATTTTACTGGGGACACCGATAAACTCATCTTT.

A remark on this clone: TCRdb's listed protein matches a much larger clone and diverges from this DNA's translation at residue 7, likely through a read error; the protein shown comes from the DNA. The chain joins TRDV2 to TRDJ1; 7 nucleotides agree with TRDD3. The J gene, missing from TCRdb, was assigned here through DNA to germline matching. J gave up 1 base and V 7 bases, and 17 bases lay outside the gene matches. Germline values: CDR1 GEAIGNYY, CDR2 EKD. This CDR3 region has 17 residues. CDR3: CACDFVPGDAFTDKLIF. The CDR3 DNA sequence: TGTGCCTGCGACTTTGTACCGGGGGATGCCTTCACCGATAAACTCATCTTT.

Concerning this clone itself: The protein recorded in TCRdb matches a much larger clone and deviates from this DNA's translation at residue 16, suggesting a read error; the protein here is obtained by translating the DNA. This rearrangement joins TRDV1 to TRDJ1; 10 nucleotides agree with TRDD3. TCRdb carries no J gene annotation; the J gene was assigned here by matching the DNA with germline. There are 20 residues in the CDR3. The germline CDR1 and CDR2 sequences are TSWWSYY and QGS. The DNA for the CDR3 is TGTGCTCTTGGGGACCTAGGCACGTACTGGGGGATTACCAACACCAATAAACTCATCTTT. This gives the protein CALGDLGTYWGITNTNKLIF.

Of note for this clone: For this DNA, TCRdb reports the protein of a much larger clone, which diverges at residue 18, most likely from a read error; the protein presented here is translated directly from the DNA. The CDR3 DNA reads as TGTGCTCTTGGGGAACTAGCCCTCCTACCCTTCTCTCTTTACTGGGGGAGCTGCACCGATAAACTCATCTTT. It translates to CALGELALLPFSLYWGSCTDKLIF. The gene calls are TRDV1 and TRDJ1, with 9 nucleotides matching TRDD3. The J gene comes from matching the DNA to germline here; TCRdb lacks it. Germline V CDR1 and CDR2: TSWWSYY, QGS. Germline trimming cut 0 bases from V and 1 base from J; bases unmatched to any gene: 27. The CDR3 is 24 residues long.

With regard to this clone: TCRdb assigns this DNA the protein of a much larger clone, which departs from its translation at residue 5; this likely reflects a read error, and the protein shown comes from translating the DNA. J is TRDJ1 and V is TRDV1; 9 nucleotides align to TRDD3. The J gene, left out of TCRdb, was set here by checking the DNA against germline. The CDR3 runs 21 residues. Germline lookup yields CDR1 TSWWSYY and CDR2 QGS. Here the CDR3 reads CALGKLRCCTGGTGRTDKLIF. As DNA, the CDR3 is TGTGCTCTTGGGAAACTAAGGTGTTGCACTGGGGGAACGGGGCGCACCGATAAACTCATCTTT.

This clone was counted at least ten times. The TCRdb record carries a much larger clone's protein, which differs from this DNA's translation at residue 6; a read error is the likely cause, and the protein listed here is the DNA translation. The CDR3 DNA reads TGTGCCTGTGACGGGTGCTGGGGAGCCTGGGACACCCGACAGATGTTTTTC. It yields the protein CACDGCWGAWDTRQMFF. The V gene is TRDV2, the J gene TRDJ3; a possible D gene is TRDD3 (6 bases). TCRdb lists no J gene, so it was determined here by aligning the DNA to germline. CDR1 GEAIGNYY and CDR2 EKD come from the germline V gene. This CDR3 spans 17 amino acids. V was cut by 3 bases and J by 2 bases, with 13 bases left in between.